Presented here are 11 T cell receptor beta chains from one specimen sequenced in a study of radiotherapy plus CTLA-4 blockade in lung cancer. The protocol was immunoSEQ multiplex PCR, while the TCRdb copy is restricted to in-frame clones and leaves out a portion. The repertoire holds 12,000 or so clones, with 80% to 90% as singletons. Sequences were derived from peripheral blood, sampled from a patient treated with radiotherapy plus ipilimumab. The receptors derive from a human donor with non-small cell lung cancer that progressed on radiotherapy plus ipilimumab.

V is TRBV14 and J is TRBJ2-1, with D perhaps TRBD2 (5 bases). The ends were cut back, 2 bases at V and 5 bases at J, with 10 bases in the middle. Germline-derived CDR1 and CDR2 are SGHDN and FVKESK. The CDR3 has 14 amino acids. The CDR3 spells CASSQSAGDNEQFF. For the CDR3, the DNA is TGTGCCAGCAGCCAAAGCGCCGGGGACAATGAGCAGTTCTTC.

V is TRBV6-4 and J is TRBJ2-1, with unresolved D. The germline V gene has CDR1 MRHNA and CDR2 SNTAGT. With 0 bases removed from V and 10 bases from J, the gap between germline ends came to 7 bases. The CDR3 contains 12 residues. CDR3 sequence reads: CASSDSQEEQFF. DNA for the CDR3: TGTGCCAGCAGTGACTCGCAAGAAGAGCAGTTCTTC.

The chain recombines TRBV7-2 with TRBJ1-2; TRBD1 might be the D (6 bases). CDR1 and CDR2 (germline): SGHTA, FQGNSA. This CDR3 region has 15 residues. The V and J ends lost 5 bases and 5 bases respectively, with 18 bases between them. The DNA of the CDR3 is TGTGCCAGCAGCCCCCGTGGGGGACAAAAATATGGCTACACCTTC. Translated: CASSPRGGQKYGYTF.

The chain combines TRBV13 with TRBJ1-4, with TRBD1 identical over 9 bases. This CDR3 is 15 amino acids long. V lost 5 bases, J lost 2 bases, and 3 bases stayed unmatched. The germline CDR1 and CDR2 sequences are PRHDT and FYEKMQ (reference sequence). CDR3 nucleotides: TGTGCCAGCAGCACTGACAGGGGGACTAATGAAAAACTGTTTTTT. This translates into CASSTDRGTNEKLFF.

The chain carries TRBV28 and TRBJ2-1; no definite D call. The CDR3 runs to 14 residues. CDR1 is MDHEN, CDR2 SYDVKM, per germline. The ends were cut back, 3 bases at V and 8 bases at J, with 14 bases in the middle. The CDR3 sequence is CASSFRAVGYEQFF. The CDR3 bases are TGTGCCAGCAGTTTTCGGGCCGTGGGGTATGAGCAGTTCTTC.

This chain connects TRBV18 to TRBJ2-3, with 8 nucleotides matching TRBD2. The CDR3 covers 17 residues. The germline V gene has CDR1 KGHSH and CDR2 LQKENI. After removal of 4 bases from V and 2 bases from J, the junction contained 11 bases not matched to a gene. Here the CDR3 DNA reads TGTGCCAGCTCACGAGATCGGACTAGCCATAACACAGATACGCAGTATTTT. As protein: CASSRDRTSHNTDTQYF.

In regard to this clone: One junction end disagrees with the germline gene, perhaps due to a read error. The rearrangement joins TRBV7-3 to TRBJ2-5, with a tentative D call TRBD2 (6 bases). Germline-derived CDR1 and CDR2 are SGHTA and FQGTGA. The CDR3 consists of 12 residues. The CDR3 here is CASSSQGLPQHF. CDR3 DNA sequence: TGTGCCAGCAGCTCTCAAGGACTACCCCAGCACTTC.

V is TRBV2 and J is TRBJ2-5; D may match TRBD1 or TRBD2 (5 bases each). Deletions cut 8 bases from V and 5 bases from J, with 15 bases between. CDR1 SNHLY and CDR2 FYNNEI come from the germline V gene. The CDR3 has 13 amino acids. CDR3 coding DNA: TGTGCCAGCTTCGTAGGGGAGAGGGAGACCCAGTACTTC. Translation gives CASFVGERETQYF.

The chain links TRBV5-5 to TRBJ1-1, with TRBD1 identical over 11 bases. With 3 bases clipped from V and 0 bases from J, the junction kept 4 bases outside the gene matches. Germline lookup yields CDR1 SGHKS and CDR2 YYEKEE (reference sequence). The CDR3 consists of 16 residues. The CDR3 region is CASSSGQGVMNTEAFF. The CDR3 nucleotides read TGTGCCAGCAGCTCGGGACAGGGGGTTATGAACACTGAAGCTTTCTTT.

The chain recombines TRBV5-1 with TRBJ2-3, with 15 bases that match TRBD2. Germline V gene data show CDR1 as SGHRS and CDR2 as YFSETQ. This CDR3 has 17 amino acids. Trimming removed 2 bases from V and 4 bases from J; junction bases left unmatched: 5. The CDR3 protein is CASSLGTSGGPSDTQYF. CDR3 coding DNA: TGCGCCAGCAGCTTAGGGACTAGCGGGGGGCCCTCAGATACGCAGTATTTT.

Notes on this clone: One junction end disagrees with the germline gene, perhaps due to a read error. CDR3 bases: TGTGCCAGTAGTACTGGACTGAACCCTGAAGCTTTCTTT. Translating it yields CASSTGLNPEAFF. The chain uses TRBV19 and TRBJ1-1; D unclear. CDR1 is LNHDA and CDR2 is SQIVND in the germline V gene (reference sequence). This CDR3 comprises 13 residues.